The source of this T cell receptor beta chain is a study of cytomegalovirus exposure and HLA in healthy donors. Regarding the study as a whole: Available immune exposure information covered CMV serostatus only. When the data were analyzed later, several of the most significant clusters appeared to be linked to common viral pathogens. In a later analysis, TCR association rates varied by HLA locus: DRB1 most, HLA-C fewest.

The CDR3 contains 15 residues. Unmatched junction bases numbered 10, after V lost 3 bases and J lost 5 bases. The germline V gene has CDR1 SGHDT and CDR2 YYEEEE. The primer mix had 60 Vbeta and 13 Jbeta primers. Under the authors' procedure: Later, tens of millions of unique TCR beta chains were counted in an analysis, and approximately 10 million of them were shared. Assay used: immunoSEQ multiplex PCR; TCRdb lists only in-frame clones, some missing. The V and J calls and clone size come from that table; D and trimming were worked out from the DNA. The sample lists over 150,000 clones; 60% to 80% were seen once. In the case of this clone: Its antigen is undetermined.

The sequenced sample consisted of PBMCs. The chain uses TRBV5-6 and TRBJ2-5; 7 bases match TRBD1. This clonotype was sampled from a woman in her fifties or sixties in good health and CMV-seropositive. The CDR3 sequence is CASSSTGEGGETQYF. The DNA for the CDR3 is TGTGCCAGCAGCTCAACAGGGGAAGGCGGGGAGACCCAGTACTTC.